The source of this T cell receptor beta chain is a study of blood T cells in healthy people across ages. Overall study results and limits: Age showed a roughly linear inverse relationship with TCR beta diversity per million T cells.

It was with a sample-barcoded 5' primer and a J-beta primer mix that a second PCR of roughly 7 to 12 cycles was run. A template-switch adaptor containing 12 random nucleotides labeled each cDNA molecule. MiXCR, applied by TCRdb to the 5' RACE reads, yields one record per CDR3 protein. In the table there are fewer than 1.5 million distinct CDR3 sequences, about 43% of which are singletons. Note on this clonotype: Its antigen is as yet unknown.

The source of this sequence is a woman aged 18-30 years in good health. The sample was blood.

CDR3 nucleotides: TGTGCCAGCAGCCCACCGTCCTCGTCCAGGGGGCCGCCCTACGAGCAGTACTTC. Translated, it gives CASSPPSSSRGPPYEQYF. The gene calls are TRBV9 and TRBJ2-7; 8 nucleotides line up with TRBD1. J gave up 2 bases and V 4 bases, and 17 bases lay outside the gene matches. Per germline, CDR1 SGDLS and CDR2 YYNGEE. This CDR3 comprises 18 residues.